This TCR beta chain was observed in a study of persistence of HIV-infected CD4 T cells. The V and J ends lost 4 bases and 3 bases, in that order; junction bases with no gene match: 11. The CDR3 covers 17 residues. CDR1 and CDR2 (germline): MDHEN, SYDVKM. The stimulus was lysate of CMV-infected fibroblasts, approximately 9.6 ug/mL. Memory cells lacking CD40L and CD69 with high CD45RO were sorted. CD8-depleted PBMCs were stimulated about 19 hours with anti-CD28/CD49d costimulation, CD40-blocking antibody and enfuvirtide. This was the immunoSEQ version 4 assay in survey mode. TCRdb's table, derived via immunoSEQ multiplex PCR, lists solely in-frame clones and lacks some. The repertoire holds some 48,000 clones, with around 80% as singletons. This clone came up a few times. What it binds is not known.

This chain links TRBV28 with TRBJ2-1, with TRBD2 matching over 8 bases. The TCR originated in an adult man with HIV who was CMV-seropositive. The input for sequencing was CD4+ T cells sorted from PBMCs after 18-hour stimulation, taken from a patient who received antiretroviral therapy. CDR3 in DNA: TGTGCCAGCAGTTCGCCCCGAGGGGCGGGGGGCTACAATGAGCAGTTCTTC. The encoded protein is CASSSPRGAGGYNEQFF.